This TCR beta chain was profiled in a study of beta chain features in type 1 diabetes. Study results and caveats: Naive, central memory and Treg TCRB repertoires seemed to resemble each other more closely in patients than they did in healthy donors. Moderate but significant shortening of TCRB CDR3s was recorded in all four CD4+ subsets from Type 1 diabetes patients.

CDR3 length equals 13 residues. V lost 7 bases and J lost 1; bases outside the gene matches: 6. The germline gives CDR1 SQVTM, CDR2 ANQGSEA. What was sequenced were expressed TCRB transcripts, since all of the isolated RNA had been reverse transcribed. The method was immunoSEQ multiplex PCR; TCRdb's version includes in-frame clones alone and lacks a portion of them. The profile shows about 660,000 clones, 11% to 15% of them singletons. Sorted populations were all over 95% pure. This clone was recorded a few times. The target antigen is unknown. This chain joins TRBV29-1 and TRBJ1-1, with 7 positions matching TRBD1. The sequenced sample consisted of naive CD4+ T cells from blood. The TCR originated in a man younger than 30 with type 1 diabetes. This chain's CDR3 is CSGGRTGNTEAFF. CDR3 in DNA: TGCAGCGGGGGCCGGACAGGGAACACTGAAGCTTTCTTT.